Listed below are T cell receptor beta chains from one sample, sequenced in a study of tumor and adjacent non-tumor tissue in lung cancer. TCRdb re-called the multiplex PCR reads through MiXCR, storing one row per CDR3 protein. Among about 110,000 distinct CDR3 sequences, approximately 84% were seen once, and the ten largest hold approximately 24%. Sequenced input: lung tumor tissue. Receptor source: an older man with non-small cell lung cancer. Both conserved end residues are part of each CDR3. D genes are given only for firm matches. The size field is filled for only some rows; it gives once, few, many or a size class.

v_gene,abundance,j_gene,d_gene,CDR3nt,CDR3aa
TRBV20-1,many,TRBJ2-7,TRBD1,TGCAGTGCTATACCGGGACAGGGGAACGAGCAGTACTTC,CSAIPGQGNEQYF
TRBV4-1,NA,TRBJ1-6,NA,TGCGCCAACAGCCAAGGAGGTCCTCTCCACTTT,CANSQGGPLHF
TRBV11-2,NA,TRBJ1-6,TRBD1,TGCTCCAGCAGTCAGACAGGGGTGTATTCACCCCTCCACTTT,CSSSQTGVYSPLHF
TRBV12-3/TRBV12-4,NA,TRBJ2-2,TRBD2,TGTGTCAGCAGTTTCGGACTAGACACCGGGGAGCCGTTTTTT,CVSSFGLDTGEPFF
TRBV29-1,NA,TRBJ2-7,NA,TGCAGCGTTGAGTTGCCGCGCGAACAGTACTTC,CSVELPREQYF
TRBV6-2/TRBV6-3,NA,TRBJ2-2,TRBD2,TGTGCCAGCGAGGCTAGCGGGACTTACAACGGGGAGCTGTCTTTT,CASEASGTYNGELSF
TRBV6-1,many,TRBJ2-7,TRBD2,TGTGCCAGCAGTGGAAGCGGGGGGTCCTACTACGAGCAGTACTTC,CASSGSGGSYYEQYF
TRBV5-4,NA,TRBJ2-5,NA,TGTGCCAGCAGCCTTTCCAAGGGGATAACGACAGAGACCCAGTACTTC,CASSLSKGITTETQYF
TRBV6-6,NA,TRBJ1-1,NA,TGTGACAGCAAAACAGGGTTCGCTAGATACGGCACTGAAGCTTTCTTT,CDSKTGFARYGTEAFF
TRBV28,NA,TRBJ2-4,NA,TGTGCTAGCAGTTTATATCCTCTACCCAAAAACATTCATTACTTC,CASSLYPLPKNIHYF
TRBV4-2,NA,TRBJ1-4,NA,TGTGCCAGCAGCCAAGTACCGTTGCGGGTAGCAAATGAAAAACTATTTTTT,CASSQVPLRVANEKLFF
TRBV5-4,NA,TRBJ2-1,NA,TGTGCCAGCTGCTTTGGGGGCAGGGTGGGGAATGAGCGCTTCTTC,CASCFGGRVGNERFF
TRBV14,NA,TRBJ1-6,NA,TGTGACAGTAACCAAGAAGGCCCTGACAATTCACCCCTCCACTTT,CDSNQEGPDNSPLHF
TRBV6-5,NA,TRBJ2-1,TRBD1,TGTACCACCGGGTTTGGGACAGGTGGGAATGAGCAGTTCTTC,CTTGFGTGGNEQFF
TRBV7-8,NA,TRBJ2-5,NA,TGTGCCAGCAGATTAGGATCGGGGTCAGAGACCCACTACTTC,CASRLGSGSETHYF
TRBV7-9,many,TRBJ1-2,TRBD1,TGTGCCAGCAGCTTGCAGGGGGACTATGGCTACACCTTC,CASSLQGDYGYTF
TRBV10-3,NA,TRBJ2-7,NA,TGTGCCATCAGTGGGGAAGTCCGAAGGTCCTACGAGAAGTACTTC,CAISGEVRRSYEKYF